A single sample is the source of the 21 T cell receptor beta chains below, sequenced in a study of shared clonotypes between healthy human individuals. Some clones are missing from TCRdb's copy, which holds only in-frame ones; the method was immunoSEQ multiplex PCR. The sample records approximately 620,000 clones, 97% being singletons. Sequencing was performed on naive CD4+ T cells sorted from blood. As to subset: CD45RA+ positively selected. The receptor source for this set is a woman aged 25 to 39 in good health.

This clone has only one observation. This chain links TRBV18 with TRBJ1-2, with 8 bases aligning to TRBD1. J gave up 9 bases and V 0 bases, and 6 bases lay outside the gene matches. Germline CDR1 and CDR2: KGHSH and LQKENI. The CDR3 contains 14 residues. The DNA for the CDR3 is TGTGCCAGCTCACCACCCACAGGGGGTCATCGCTACACCTTC. Translation gives CASSPPTGGHRYTF.

A single count supports this clone. The chain couples TRBV10-3 to TRBJ2-7; possibly TRBD2 for D (5 bases). The CDR3 loop spans 14 amino acids. V lost 6 bases to trimming and J lost 0 bases, with 12 bases between them. CDR1 and CDR2 from the germline V gene are ENHRY and SYGVKD. The CDR3 sequence: CAISDSVSSYEQYF. The CDR3 DNA reads as TGTGCCATCAGCGATAGCGTGAGCTCCTACGAGCAGTACTTC.

The V call is TRBV29-1, the J call TRBJ1-2; tentatively, D is TRBD1 (5 bases). CDR1 and CDR2 (germline): SQVTM, ANQGSEA. The CDR3 covers 15 residues. V lost 7 bases and J lost 4, with 22 bases in between. This CDR3 is CSGSGPMQGGYGYTF. DNA of the CDR3: TGCAGCGGGTCGGGCCCGATGCAGGGTGGCTATGGCTACACCTTC.

The rearrangement joins TRBV29-1 to TRBJ2-7; 13 bases align to TRBD2. The trim removed 4 bases at V and 5 bases at J, leaving 8 bases unmatched. This CDR3 spans 15 amino acids. The germline gives CDR1 SQVTM, CDR2 ANQGSEA. CDR3 bases: TGCAGCGTTGGTTTTAGCGGGACTAGCGGGAACGAGCAGTACTTC. It is translated as CSVGFSGTSGNEQYF.

Written as DNA, the CDR3 is TGTGCCAGTAGTATACGGACAGGGACATCAACAGATACGCAGTATTTT. It translates to CASSIRTGTSTDTQYF. The V and J genes are TRBV19 and TRBJ2-3, with TRBD1 matching 8 bases. The CDR3 runs 16 residues. Germline values: CDR1 LNHDA, CDR2 SQIVND (reference sequence). J lost 3 bases, V lost 2 bases, and 7 bases had no gene match.

V and J are TRBV29-1 and TRBJ1-4, with 9 bases identical to TRBD1. The CDR3 sequence is 13 residues long. Germline V lookup: CDR1 SQVTM, CDR2 ANQGSEA. V was clipped by 5 bases and J by 7 bases; unmatched bases: 5. The CDR3 DNA is TGCAGCGTTTTAACAGGGGGCAGTGAAAAACTGTTTTTT. As protein: CSVLTGGSEKLFF.

The J gene is TRBJ1-1, the V gene TRBV11-2; D unclear. Germline CDR1 reads SGHAT; CDR2 reads FQNNGV. This CDR3 is built from 14 residues. The V and J ends lost 0 bases and 3 bases respectively, with 8 bases between them. CDR3 DNA: TGTGCCAGCAGCTTAGATACCAGCTACACTGAAGCTTTCTTT. Translating gives CASSLDTSYTEAFF. The entire variable domain, with the rest obtained from reference TRBV11-2 and TRBJ1-1, is as follows: EAGVAQSPRYKIIEKRQSVAFWCNPISGHATLYWYQQILGQGPKLLIQFQNNGVVDDSQLPKDRFSAERLKGVDSTLKIQPAKLEDSAVYLCASSLDTSYTEAFFGQGTRLTVV.

The V gene is TRBV7-8, the J gene TRBJ2-1; D remains unclear. V was trimmed by 5 bases and J by 0 bases, leaving 11 bases between them. The CDR3 contains 15 residues. The V gene's germline CDR1 is SGHVS and CDR2 FQNEAQ. CDR3 in amino acids: CASSLSSNSYNEQFF. The CDR3 coding sequence is TGTGCCAGCAGCCTCTCGTCGAACTCCTACAATGAGCAGTTCTTC.

This chain links TRBV2 with TRBJ1-6; D unclear. The V end was cut by 0 bases, the J end by 10 bases, with 4 bases between. The germline CDR1 and CDR2 sequences are SNHLY and FYNNEI. The CDR3 extends over 12 amino acids. The CDR3 coding sequence is TGTGCCAGCAGTGAAGCTTGGTCACCCCTCCACTTT. As protein: CASSEAWSPLHF.

The chain couples TRBV18 to TRBJ1-4; 7 bases agree with TRBD1. CDR1 and CDR2 from the germline V gene are KGHSH and LQKENI. The CDR3 is made up of 15 amino acids. V shed 6 bases and J 3 bases; nucleotides not matched to a gene: 7. CDR3 DNA sequence: TGTGCCAGCTCTCCGACAGGGTCTGCTAATGAAAAACTGTTTTTT. Translated: CASSPTGSANEKLFF.

The chain joins TRBV7-3 to TRBJ2-1; D is possibly TRBD1 or TRBD2 (5 bases each). This CDR3 region has 17 residues. The V gene lost 0 bases and the J gene lost 7 bases, with 19 bases spanning the gap. From germline, CDR1 is SGHTA and CDR2 FQGTGA. For the CDR3, the DNA is TGTGCCAGCAGCTTAACCCCCGGGACGGCCTCCGGGAATGAGCAGTTCTTC. Its translation is CASSLTPGTASGNEQFF.

CDR3 DNA sequence: TGTGCCAGCAGTCTCCAGGGGGGGTATGGAAACACCATATATTTT. Its protein product is CASSLQGGYGNTIYF. The rearrangement uses TRBV28 and TRBJ1-3, with 7 bases aligning to TRBD1. The germline V gene has CDR1 MDHEN and CDR2 SYDVKM. The CDR3 is made up of 15 amino acids. V shed 5 bases, J shed 3 bases, and the junction held 7 bases outside the gene matches. The whole variable domain, remainder taken from reference TRBV28 and TRBJ1-3, is DVKVTQSSRYLVKRTGEKVFLECVQDMDHENMFWYRQDPGLGLRLIYFSYDVKMKEKGDIPEGYSVSREKKERFSLILESASTNQTSMYLCASSLQGGYGNTIYFGEGSWLTVV.

This rearrangement joins TRBV6-6 to TRBJ2-7; the D gene is possibly TRBD1 (5 bases). V was clipped by 5 bases and J by 3 bases, with 14 bases between them. CDR3 length: 14 residues. The germline V gene has CDR1 MNHNY and CDR2 SVGAGI (reference sequence). CDR3 amino acids: CASSPIGQIYEQYF. The DNA for the CDR3 is TGTGCCAGCAGTCCTATAGGACAAATCTACGAGCAGTACTTC.

This clone has a single count. The CDR3 protein is CASSTGQGPYEQYF. CDR3 DNA sequence: TGTGCCAGCAGCACCGGACAGGGCCCCTACGAGCAGTACTTC. This rearrangement joins TRBV7-2 to TRBJ2-5; 8 nucleotides align to TRBD1. The J call may be incorrect, as the DNA end agrees better with TRBJ2-7. The germline V gene encodes CDR1 SGHTA and CDR2 FQGNSA. This CDR3 is built from 14 residues.

This clone has just one count. The J gene is TRBJ2-1, the V gene TRBV20-1, with D perhaps TRBD1 (7 bases). This CDR3 is 10 amino acids long. The germline V and J ends were trimmed by 6 bases and 9 bases, with 9 bases remaining between them. Germline V CDR1 and CDR2: DFQATT, SNEGSKA (reference sequence). In DNA, the CDR3 is TGCAGTGCGCAGGGGGGTGAGCAGTTCTTC. Protein: CSAQGGEQFF.

This clone showed up just a few times. The chain joins TRBV2 to TRBJ2-7, with D perhaps TRBD1 (6 bases). The CDR3 has 11 residues. Germline V gene data show CDR1 as SNHLY and CDR2 as FYNNEI. V lost 10 bases and J lost 3, with 10 bases in between. The CDR3 region is CATSGHYEQYF. CDR3 DNA sequence: TGTGCCACCTCGGGACACTACGAGCAGTACTTC.

The chain uses TRBV7-9 and TRBJ1-5; D is possibly TRBD1 (5 bases). The germline CDR1 and CDR2 sequences are SEHNR and FQNEAQ (reference sequence). The CDR3 is made up of 14 amino acids. The V end lost 3 bases, the J end lost 2 bases, and 8 bases lay between the germline ends. CDR3 sequence: CASSLTAGNQPQHF. CDR3 coding DNA: TGTGCCAGCAGCTTGACAGCCGGCAATCAGCCCCAGCATTTT.

The chain recombines TRBV6-1 with TRBJ2-1, with 9 positions matching TRBD1. V trimming: 1 base; J trimming: 7 bases; junction bases outside the gene matches: 5. The CDR3 has 15 residues. Germline V CDR1 and CDR2: MNHNS, SASEGT. The CDR3, as DNA: TGTGCCAGCAGTGAAGAGGGACAGGGAGCAAATGAGCAGTTCTTC. Translation: CASSEEGQGANEQFF.

The chain uses TRBV2 and TRBJ2-7, with 9 positions matching TRBD2. Trimming took 11 bases from V and 2 from J; bases not matched to a gene: 10. CDR1 is SNHLY and CDR2 is FYNNEI in the germline V gene. This CDR3 is 14 amino acids long. The CDR3 is CAGNRLAEPYEQYF. In DNA form, the CDR3 reads TGTGCCGGGAACAGACTAGCGGAACCCTACGAGCAGTACTTC.

V gene TRBV6-1 combines with J gene TRBJ1-5, with 8 bases matching TRBD1. V shed 5 bases, J shed 5 bases, and the junction held 8 bases outside the gene matches. Germline V gene lookup returns CDR1 MNHNS and CDR2 SASEGT. This CDR3 spans 15 amino acids. CDR3 loop: CASSSTGESDQPQHF. The CDR3 DNA sequence: TGTGCCAGCAGTTCGACAGGGGAGAGTGATCAGCCCCAGCATTTT.

V usage is TRBV28 and J usage is TRBJ2-6, with no clear D. Germline CDR1 reads MDHEN; CDR2 reads SYDVKM. V gave up 4 bases and J gave up 1 base, with 14 bases separating them. This CDR3 is built from 17 residues. The CDR3 sequence: CASSWQVGISGANVLTF. DNA for the CDR3: TGTGCCAGCAGTTGGCAGGTGGGGATTTCTGGGGCCAACGTCCTGACTTTC.